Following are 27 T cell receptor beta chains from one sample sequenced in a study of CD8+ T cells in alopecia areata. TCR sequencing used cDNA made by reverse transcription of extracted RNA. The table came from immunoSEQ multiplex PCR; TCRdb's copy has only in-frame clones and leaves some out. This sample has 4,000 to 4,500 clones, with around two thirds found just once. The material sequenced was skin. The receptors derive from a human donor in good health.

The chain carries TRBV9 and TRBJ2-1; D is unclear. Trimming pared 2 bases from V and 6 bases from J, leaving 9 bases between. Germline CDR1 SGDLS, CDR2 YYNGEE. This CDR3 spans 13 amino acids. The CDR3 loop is CASSVNLVNEQFF. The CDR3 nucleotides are TGTGCCAGCAGCGTCAACTTAGTCAATGAGCAGTTCTTC.

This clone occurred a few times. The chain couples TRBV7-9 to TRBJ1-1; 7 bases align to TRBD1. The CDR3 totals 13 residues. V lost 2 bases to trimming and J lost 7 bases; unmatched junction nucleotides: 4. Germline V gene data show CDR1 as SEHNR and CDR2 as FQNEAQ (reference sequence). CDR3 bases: TGTGCCAGCAGCTTAAATAGGGACAGTGAAGCTTTCTTT. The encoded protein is CASSLNRDSEAFF.

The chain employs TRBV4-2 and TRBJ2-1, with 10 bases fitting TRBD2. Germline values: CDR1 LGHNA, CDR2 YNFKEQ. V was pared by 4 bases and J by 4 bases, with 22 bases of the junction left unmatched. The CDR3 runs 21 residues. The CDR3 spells CASSPQGSLAGNGGYYNEQFF. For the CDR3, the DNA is TGTGCCAGCAGCCCCCAAGGGTCACTAGCGGGAAATGGGGGATATTACAATGAGCAGTTCTTC.

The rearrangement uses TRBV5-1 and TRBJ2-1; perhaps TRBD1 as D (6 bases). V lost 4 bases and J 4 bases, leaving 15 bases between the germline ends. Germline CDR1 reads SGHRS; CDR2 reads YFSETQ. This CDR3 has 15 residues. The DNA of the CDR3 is TGCGCCAGCAGCGTAACAGGGATCGGATACAATGAGCAGTTCTTC. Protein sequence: CASSVTGIGYNEQFF. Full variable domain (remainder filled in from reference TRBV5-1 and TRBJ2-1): KAGVTQTPRYLIKTRGQQVTLSCSPISGHRSVSWYQQTPGQGLQFLFEYFSETQRNKGNFPGRFSGRQFSNSRSEMNVSTLELGDSALYLCASSVTGIGYNEQFFGPGTRLTVL.

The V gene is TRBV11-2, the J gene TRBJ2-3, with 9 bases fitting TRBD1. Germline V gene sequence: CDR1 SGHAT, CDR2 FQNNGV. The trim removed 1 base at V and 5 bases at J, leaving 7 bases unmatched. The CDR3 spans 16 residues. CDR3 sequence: CASSLGGTGFRDTQYF. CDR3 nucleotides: TGTGCCAGCAGCTTAGGAGGGACAGGGTTTCGAGATACGCAGTATTTT.

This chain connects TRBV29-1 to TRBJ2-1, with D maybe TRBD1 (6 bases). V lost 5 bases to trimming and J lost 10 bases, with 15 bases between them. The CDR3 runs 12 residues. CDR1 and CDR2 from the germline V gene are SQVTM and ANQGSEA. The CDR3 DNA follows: TGCAGCGTTTTTCTTCAGGGGCGGGAGCAGTTCTTC. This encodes CSVFLQGREQFF.

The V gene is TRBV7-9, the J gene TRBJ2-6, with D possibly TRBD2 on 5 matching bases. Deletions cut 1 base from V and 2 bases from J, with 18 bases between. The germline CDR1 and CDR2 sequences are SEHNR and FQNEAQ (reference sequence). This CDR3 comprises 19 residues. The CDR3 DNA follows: TGTGCCAGCAGCTTAGGTAGTTTGTGGGAGCTGACTGGGGCCAACGTCCTGACTTTC. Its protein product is CASSLGSLWELTGANVLTF.

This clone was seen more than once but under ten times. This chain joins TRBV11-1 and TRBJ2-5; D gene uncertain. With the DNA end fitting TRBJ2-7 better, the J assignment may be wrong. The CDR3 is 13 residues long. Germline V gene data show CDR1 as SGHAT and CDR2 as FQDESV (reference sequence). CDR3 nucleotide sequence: TGTGCCAGCAGCTTTTTGTGGGGCTACGAGCAGTACTTC. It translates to CASSFLWGYEQYF.

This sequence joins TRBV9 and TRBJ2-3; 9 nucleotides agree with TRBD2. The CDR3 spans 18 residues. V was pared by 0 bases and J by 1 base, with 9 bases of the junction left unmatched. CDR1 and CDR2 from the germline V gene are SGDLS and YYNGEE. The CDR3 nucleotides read TGTGCCAGCAGCGTAGCTCCCATAGCGGGGGCCCGCACAGATACGCAGTATTTT. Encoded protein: CASSVAPIAGARTDTQYF.

The CDR3 DNA follows: TGTGCCAGCAGACGGAATTATAGCAATCAGCCCCAGCATTTT. Translated: CASRRNYSNQPQHF. This sequence joins TRBV27 and TRBJ1-5; D is unclear. V was pared by 6 bases and J by 0 bases, with 9 bases between. The CDR3 has 14 amino acids. CDR1 and CDR2 from the germline V gene are MNHEY and SMNVEV (reference sequence).

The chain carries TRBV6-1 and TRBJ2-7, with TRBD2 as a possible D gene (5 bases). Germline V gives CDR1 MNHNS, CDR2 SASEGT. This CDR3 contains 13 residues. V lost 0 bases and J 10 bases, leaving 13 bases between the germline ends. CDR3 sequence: CASSEATFGGQYF. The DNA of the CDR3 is TGTGCCAGCAGTGAAGCCACCTTTGGAGGACAGTACTTC.

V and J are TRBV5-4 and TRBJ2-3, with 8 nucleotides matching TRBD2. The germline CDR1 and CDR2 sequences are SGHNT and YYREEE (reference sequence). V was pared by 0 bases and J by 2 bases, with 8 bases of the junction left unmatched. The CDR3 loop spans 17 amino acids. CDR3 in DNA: TGTGCCAGCAGCTTGGCCGGGACTAGAAGCGACACAGATACGCAGTATTTT. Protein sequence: CASSLAGTRSDTDTQYF.

The CDR3 region is CASRKGDKGYGYTF. The DNA for the CDR3 is TGTGCCAGCAGGAAAGGAGATAAGGGCTATGGCTACACCTTC. The chain couples TRBV2 to TRBJ1-2; D uncertain. The V gene's germline CDR1 is SNHLY and CDR2 FYNNEI. This CDR3 region has 14 residues. The V end was cut by 6 bases, the J end by 4 bases, with 15 bases between.

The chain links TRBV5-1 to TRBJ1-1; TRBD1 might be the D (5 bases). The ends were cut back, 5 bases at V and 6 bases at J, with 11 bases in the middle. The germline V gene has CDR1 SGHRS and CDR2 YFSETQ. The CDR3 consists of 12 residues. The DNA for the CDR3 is TGCGCCAGCAGGGCCCCGGGGGCTGAAGCTTTCTTT. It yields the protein CASRAPGAEAFF.

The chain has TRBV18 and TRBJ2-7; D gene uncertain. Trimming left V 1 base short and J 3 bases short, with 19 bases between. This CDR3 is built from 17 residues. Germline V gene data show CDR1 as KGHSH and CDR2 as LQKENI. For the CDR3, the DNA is TGTGCCAGCTCACCACGTCCCCCCCGGGCGGACGGCTACGAGCAGTACTTC. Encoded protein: CASSPRPPRADGYEQYF.

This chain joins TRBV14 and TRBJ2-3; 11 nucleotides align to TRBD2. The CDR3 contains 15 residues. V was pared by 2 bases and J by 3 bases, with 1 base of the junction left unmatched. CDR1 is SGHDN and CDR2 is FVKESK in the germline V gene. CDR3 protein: CASSQTSGSTDTQYF. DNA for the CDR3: TGTGCCAGCAGCCAAACTAGCGGGAGTACAGATACGCAGTATTTT.

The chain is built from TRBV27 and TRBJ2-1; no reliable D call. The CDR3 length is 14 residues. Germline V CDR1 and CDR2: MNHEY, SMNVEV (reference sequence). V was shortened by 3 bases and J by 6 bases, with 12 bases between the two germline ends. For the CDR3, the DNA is TGTGCCAGCAGTTTGCGACACCCGGGCAATGAGCAGTTCTTC. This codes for CASSLRHPGNEQFF.

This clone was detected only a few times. The CDR3 sequence: CSVGPASYEQYF. The DNA of the CDR3 is TGCAGCGTGGGGCCGGCGTCCTACGAGCAGTACTTC. The chain carries TRBV29-1 and TRBJ2-7; TRBD1 is a possible D gene (5 bases). Germline values: CDR1 SQVTM, CDR2 ANQGSEA. Trimming cost V 6 bases and J 1 base, with 10 bases left between them. The CDR3 totals 12 residues.

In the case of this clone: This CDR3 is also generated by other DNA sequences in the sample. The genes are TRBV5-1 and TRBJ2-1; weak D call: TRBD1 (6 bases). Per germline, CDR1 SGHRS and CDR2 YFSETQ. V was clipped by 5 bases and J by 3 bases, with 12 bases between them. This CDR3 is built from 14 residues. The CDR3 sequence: CASSLQDSYNEQFF. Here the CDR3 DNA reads TGCGCCAGCAGTCTACAGGACAGCTACAATGAGCAGTTCTTC.

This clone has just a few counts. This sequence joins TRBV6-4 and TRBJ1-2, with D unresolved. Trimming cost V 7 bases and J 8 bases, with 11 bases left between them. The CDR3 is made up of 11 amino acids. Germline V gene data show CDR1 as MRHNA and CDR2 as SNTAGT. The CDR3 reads CASTVQEGYTF. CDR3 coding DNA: TGTGCCAGCACTGTTCAGGAAGGCTACACCTTC.

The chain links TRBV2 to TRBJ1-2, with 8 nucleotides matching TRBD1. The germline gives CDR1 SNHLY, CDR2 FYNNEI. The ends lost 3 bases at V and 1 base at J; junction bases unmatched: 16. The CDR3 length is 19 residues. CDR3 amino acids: CASSDSFGTGLRFNYGYTF. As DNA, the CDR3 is TGTGCCAGCAGTGATTCCTTTGGGACAGGTCTTCGATTTAACTATGGCTACACCTTC.

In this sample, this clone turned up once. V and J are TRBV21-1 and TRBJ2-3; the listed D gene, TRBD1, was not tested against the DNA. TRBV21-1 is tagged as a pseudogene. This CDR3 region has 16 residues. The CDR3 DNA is TGTGCCAGCAGCATTCACCGGGACAGGGGTCCAGATACGCAGTATTTT. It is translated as CASSIHRDRGPDTQYF.

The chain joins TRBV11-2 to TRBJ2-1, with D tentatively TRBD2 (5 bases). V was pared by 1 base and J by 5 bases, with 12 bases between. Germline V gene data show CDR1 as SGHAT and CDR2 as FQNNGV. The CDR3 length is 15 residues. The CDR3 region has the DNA TGTGCCAGCAGCTTAGTCCCCGCGCGGGACAATGAGCAGTTCTTC. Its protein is CASSLVPARDNEQFF.

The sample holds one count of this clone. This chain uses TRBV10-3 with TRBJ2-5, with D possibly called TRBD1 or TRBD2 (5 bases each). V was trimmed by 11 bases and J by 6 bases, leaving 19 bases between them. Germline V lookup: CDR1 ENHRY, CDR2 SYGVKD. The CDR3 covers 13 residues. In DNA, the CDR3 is TGTGCCGTGGGACCTAGCACGAAGCAGACCCAGTACTTC. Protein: CAVGPSTKQTQYF.

In DNA, the CDR3 is TGTGCCAGCAGCTCCCAAAGCGGGGTTGCAAGCGAGCAGTATTTT. This encodes CASSSQSGVASEQYF. The rearrangement joins TRBV7-3 to TRBJ2-3; 7 bases are a match to TRBD2. CDR3 size: 15 residues. V lost 4 bases and J lost 11; bases outside the gene matches: 15. CDR1 and CDR2 from the germline V gene are SGHTA and FQGTGA.

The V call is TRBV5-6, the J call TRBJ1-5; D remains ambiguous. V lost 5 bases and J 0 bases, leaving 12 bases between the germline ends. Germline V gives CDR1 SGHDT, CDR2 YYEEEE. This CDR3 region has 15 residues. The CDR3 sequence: CASRSRRISNQPQHF. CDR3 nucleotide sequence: TGTGCCAGCAGATCAAGACGGATTAGCAATCAGCCCCAGCATTTT.

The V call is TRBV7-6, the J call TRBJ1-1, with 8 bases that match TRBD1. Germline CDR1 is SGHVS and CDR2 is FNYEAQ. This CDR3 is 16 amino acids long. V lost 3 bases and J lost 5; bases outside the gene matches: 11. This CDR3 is CASSFGDRIQGTEAFF. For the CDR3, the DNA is TGTGCCAGCAGCTTTGGGGACAGGATCCAGGGGACTGAAGCTTTCTTT.